This T cell receptor (beta chain) is from a study of CD8+ T cells in alopecia areata. Study information: Patients took tofacitinib for 6 to 18 months, followed by 6 drug-free months. Notes on the study in general: Affected scalp, especially in alopecia totalis/universalis, had a higher clonality than normal scalp did. There was only one nonresponder, so it was unclear how baseline CD8+ expansion relates to response.

As the sequencing template, cDNA was produced by extracting RNA and reverse transcribing it. Clones were sequenced by immunoSEQ multiplex PCR, and TCRdb holds only the in-frame ones, with some missing. The table records some 220,000 clones, about 58% of them present only once. V lost 6 bases and J lost 8, with 13 bases in between. The CDR3 is 12 residues long. Germline CDR1 reads MNHNY; CDR2 reads SVGAGI (reference sequence). With regard to this clone: The antigen is undetermined.

Noted treatment: oral pan-JAK inhibitor, 5-10 mg twice daily. This chain links TRBV6-6 with TRBJ1-1; D is perhaps TRBD1 (5 bases). The source is a human donor with alopecia areata. This sample comprised CD4+ T cells sorted from blood, obtained at week 4, from a patient treated with tofacitinib. As DNA, the CDR3 is TGTGCCAGCAGGGCAGCCGGGACGGAAGCTTTCTTT. Residues: CASRAAGTEAFF.